This TCR beta chain was recorded in a study of blood T cell repertoires in COVID-19. Study context: COVID-19 samples from acute and convalescent phases originated in the United States, Italy and Spain.

TCRdb keeps only in-frame clones here, not all; method: immunoSEQ multiplex PCR. The data hold about 320,000 clones, with around nine tenths observed a single time. Residents of over 20 US areas, aged about 18 to 95 years, made up the participants. Trimming took off 2 bases at V and 6 bases at J, with 6 bases between the two ends. Germline V gene lookup returns CDR1 LNHNV and CDR2 YYDKDF (reference sequence). This CDR3 comprises 12 residues. This receptor was obtained from a woman in her twenties or thirties who had been exposed to COVID-19. The chain is built from TRBV15 and TRBJ2-3; D gene ambiguous. The material sequenced was PBMCs or T cells enriched from blood (not recorded which). The CDR3 sequence: CATSRNKDTQYF. CDR3 nucleotide sequence: TGTGCCACCAGCAGAAACAAGGATACGCAGTATTTT.